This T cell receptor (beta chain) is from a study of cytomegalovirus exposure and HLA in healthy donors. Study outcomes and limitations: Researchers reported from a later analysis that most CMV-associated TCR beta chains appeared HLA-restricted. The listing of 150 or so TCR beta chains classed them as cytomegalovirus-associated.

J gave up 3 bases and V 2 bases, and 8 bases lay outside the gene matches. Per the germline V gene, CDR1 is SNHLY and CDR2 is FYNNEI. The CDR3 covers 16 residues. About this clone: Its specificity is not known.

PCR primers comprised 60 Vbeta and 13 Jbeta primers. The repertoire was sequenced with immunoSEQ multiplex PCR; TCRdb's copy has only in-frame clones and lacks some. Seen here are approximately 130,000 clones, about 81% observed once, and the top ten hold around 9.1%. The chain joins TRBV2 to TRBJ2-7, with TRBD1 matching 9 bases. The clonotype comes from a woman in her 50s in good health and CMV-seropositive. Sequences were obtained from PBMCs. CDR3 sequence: CASSEYRGRGVYEQYF. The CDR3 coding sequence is TGTGCCAGCAGTGAATACAGGGGGCGAGGGGTCTACGAGCAGTACTTC.